This T cell receptor (beta chain) came from a study of T cell responses to AZD1222 COVID-19 vaccine. Overall study results and limits: The reported proportion of spike-specific TCRs targeting unmutated variant regions was nearly half. No day 14 peak samples; only post-peak repertoires were characterized. The donor cohort was predominantly white British with a female majority, and clonal diversity may have been underestimated.

This clone showed up just once. What it binds is unknown. Data came from immunoSEQ multiplex PCR; TCRdb stores just in-frame clones and leaves some out. The repertoire has 150,000 or so clones, 80% to 90% of them found once; the top ten carry 4.5% to 6%. V was trimmed by 6 bases and J by 2 bases, leaving 11 bases between them. The CDR3 spans 14 residues. Germline V gives CDR1 KGHSH, CDR2 LQKENI. The receptor's source is an adult in good health. The source was peripheral blood, collected on day 0 of AZD1222 vaccination. The chain employs TRBV18 and TRBJ1-5, with D unclear. The CDR3 nucleotides read TGTGCCAGCTCGGTGGGCAGCGGCAATCAGCCCCAGCATTTT. It yields the protein CASSVGSGNQPQHF.